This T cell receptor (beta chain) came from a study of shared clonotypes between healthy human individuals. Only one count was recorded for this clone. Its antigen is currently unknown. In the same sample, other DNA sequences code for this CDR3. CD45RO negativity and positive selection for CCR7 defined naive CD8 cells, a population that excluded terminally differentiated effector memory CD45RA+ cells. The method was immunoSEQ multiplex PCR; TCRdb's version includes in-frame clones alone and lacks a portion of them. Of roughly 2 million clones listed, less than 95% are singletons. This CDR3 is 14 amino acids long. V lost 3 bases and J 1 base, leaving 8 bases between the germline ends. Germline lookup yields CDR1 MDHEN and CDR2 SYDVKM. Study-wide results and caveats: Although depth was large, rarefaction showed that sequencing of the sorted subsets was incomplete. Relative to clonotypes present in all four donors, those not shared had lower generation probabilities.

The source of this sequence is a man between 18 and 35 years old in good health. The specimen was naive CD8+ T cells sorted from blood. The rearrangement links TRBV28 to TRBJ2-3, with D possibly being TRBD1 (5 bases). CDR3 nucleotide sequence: TGTGCCAGCAGTTTCAGGGTTGGCACAGATACGCAGTATTTT. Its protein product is CASSFRVGTDTQYF. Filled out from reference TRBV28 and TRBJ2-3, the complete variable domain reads DVKVTQSSRYLVKRTGEKVFLECVQDMDHENMFWYRQDPGLGLRLIYFSYDVKMKEKGDIPEGYSVSREKKERFSLILESASTNQTSMYLCASSFRVGTDTQYFGPGTRLTVL.